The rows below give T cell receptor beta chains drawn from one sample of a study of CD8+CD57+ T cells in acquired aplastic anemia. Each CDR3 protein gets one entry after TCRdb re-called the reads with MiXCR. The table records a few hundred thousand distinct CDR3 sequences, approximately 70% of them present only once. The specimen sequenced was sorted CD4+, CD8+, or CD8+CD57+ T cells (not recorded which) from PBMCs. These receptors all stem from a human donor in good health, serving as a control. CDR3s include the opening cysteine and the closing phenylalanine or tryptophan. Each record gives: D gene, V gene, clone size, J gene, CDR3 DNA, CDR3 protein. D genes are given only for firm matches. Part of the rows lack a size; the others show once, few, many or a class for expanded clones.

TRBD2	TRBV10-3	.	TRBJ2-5	TGTGCCATCGGGGCAGCGGGGGGGGAGGAGACCCAGTACTTC	CAIGAAGGEETQYF
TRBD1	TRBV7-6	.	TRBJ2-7	TGTGCCAGCAGCTTAGGCAGTGACAGGGTTCTTGGCTACGAGCAGTACTTC	CASSLGSDRVLGYEQYF
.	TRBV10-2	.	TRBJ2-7	TGCGCCAGCAGAGGAGACGTTAGCTCCTACGAGCAGTACTTC	CASRGDVSSYEQYF
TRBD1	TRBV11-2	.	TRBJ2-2	TGTGCCAGCAGCTTGACAGGGGGCGCGTACACCGGGGAGCTGTTTTTT	CASSLTGGAYTGELFF
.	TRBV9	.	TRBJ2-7	TGTGCCAGCAGCCCGGCCGGGACATCTGACGAGCAGTACTTC	CASSPAGTSDEQYF
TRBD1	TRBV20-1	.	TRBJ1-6	TGCAGTGCTAATCAGGGGGCGGTATACGATTCACCCCTCCACTTT	CSANQGAVYDSPLHF
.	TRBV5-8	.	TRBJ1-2	TGTGCCAGCAGCTTAACGGTTGAAGGCTACACCTTC	CASSLTVEGYTF
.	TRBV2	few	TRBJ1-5	TGTGCCAGCAGAGCCGGGTCAAATAGCAATCAGCCCCAGCATTTT	CASRAGSNSNQPQHF
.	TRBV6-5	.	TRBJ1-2	TGTGCCAGCAGTTACTCATTACACACAACTAACTATGGCTACACCTTC	CASSYSLHTTNYGYTF
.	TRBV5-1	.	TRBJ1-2	TGCGCCAGCAGCTTGGCGACTAGCGGGGGGTCTGGCTACACCTTC	CASSLATSGGSGYTF